The 8 T cell receptor beta chains given below trace back to one sample, sequenced in a study of cytomegalovirus exposure and HLA in healthy donors. A multiplex PCR was run with 60 Vbeta primers and 13 Jbeta primers. The protocol was immunoSEQ multiplex PCR, while the TCRdb copy is restricted to in-frame clones and leaves out a portion. This sample has some 140,000 clones, with 55% to 80% found just once. Sample: PBMCs. These receptors were obtained from a woman aged 35 to 49 in good health and CMV-seronegative.

The V and J genes are TRBV13 and TRBJ1-2, with no clear D. Per the germline V gene, CDR1 is PRHDT and CDR2 is FYEKMQ (reference sequence). The germline V and J ends were trimmed by 5 bases and 8 bases, with 27 bases remaining between them. The CDR3 is made up of 17 amino acids. The CDR3, as DNA: TGTGCCAGCAGCGCCTGGAGGTGGGAGAGCGAATTGGGAGGCTACACCTTC. Its translation is CASSAWRWESELGGYTF.

The J gene is TRBJ2-1, the V gene TRBV9, with 9 bases lining up with TRBD2. V shed 4 bases and J 5 bases; nucleotides not matched to a gene: 10. The CDR3 has 16 amino acids. Germline V gene data show CDR1 as SGDLS and CDR2 as YYNGEE. CDR3 amino acids: CASSLVGSGGHNEQFF. The CDR3 region has the DNA TGTGCCAGCAGCCTGGTAGGGAGCGGGGGGCACAATGAGCAGTTCTTC.

This rearrangement joins TRBV6-1 to TRBJ1-1, with TRBD1 matching 8 bases. The trim removed 4 bases at V and 3 bases at J, leaving 7 bases unmatched. The CDR3 length is 15 residues. CDR1 is MNHNS, CDR2 SASEGT, per germline. The CDR3 sequence: CASSAGQGRYTEAFF. DNA of the CDR3: TGTGCCAGCAGTGCCGGACAGGGAAGGTACACTGAAGCTTTCTTT.

This clone has just a few counts. The chain carries TRBV29-1 and TRBJ2-7, with 8 bases identical to TRBD1. The germline V gene encodes CDR1 SQVTM and CDR2 ANQGSEA. Unmatched junction bases numbered 8, after V lost 8 bases and J lost 5 bases. The CDR3 is made up of 12 amino acids. The CDR3 DNA follows: TGCAGCTTCCGACAGGGGAGGAACGAGCAGTACTTC. This sequence encodes CSFRQGRNEQYF.

V gene TRBV6-5 combines with J gene TRBJ1-2; 9 nucleotides line up with TRBD1. With V trimmed by 2 bases and J by 6 bases, 10 bases remained unmatched. The CDR3 is made up of 16 amino acids. The germline V gene has CDR1 MNHEY and CDR2 SVGAGI. The CDR3 nucleotides are TGTGCCAGCAGTTACCGTGGGGGACAGGGTCTAGATGGCTACACCTTC. Encoded protein: CASSYRGGQGLDGYTF.

This chain's CDR3 is CASSEVGLGNSPLHF. Written as DNA, the CDR3 is TGTGCCAGCAGTGAAGTCGGACTCGGAAATTCACCCCTCCACTTT. This rearrangement joins TRBV6-1 to TRBJ1-6; D uncertain. Germline V lookup: CDR1 MNHNS, CDR2 SASEGT. The CDR3 is 15 residues long. Trimming left V 1 base short and J 7 bases short, with 11 bases between.

The J gene is TRBJ2-5, the V gene TRBV7-9; the D is unclear. V was pared by 3 bases and J by 5 bases, with 7 bases between. Germline V lookup: CDR1 SEHNR, CDR2 FQNEAQ (reference sequence). This CDR3 has 12 amino acids. CDR3 in DNA: TGTGCCAGCAGCTTTCTTCGGGAGACCCAGTACTTC. The encoded protein is CASSFLRETQYF.

This clone was detected only a few times. The rearrangement joins TRBV9 to TRBJ2-3; D not certain. V lost 4 bases and J lost 1, with 10 bases in between. The CDR3 loop spans 14 amino acids. Germline CDR1 reads SGDLS; CDR2 reads YYNGEE. CDR3 loop: CASSLSGGTDTQYF. In DNA, the CDR3 is TGTGCCAGCAGCCTCAGTGGTGGCACAGATACGCAGTATTTT.